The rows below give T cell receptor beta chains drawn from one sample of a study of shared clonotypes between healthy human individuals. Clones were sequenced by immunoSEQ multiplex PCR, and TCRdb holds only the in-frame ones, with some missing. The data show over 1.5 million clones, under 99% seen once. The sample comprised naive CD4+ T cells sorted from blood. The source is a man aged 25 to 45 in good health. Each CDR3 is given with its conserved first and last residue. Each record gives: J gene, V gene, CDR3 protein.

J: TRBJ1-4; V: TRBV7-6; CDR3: CASSSTGGGLNEKLFF
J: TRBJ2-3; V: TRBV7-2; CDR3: CASSLAEGDTQYF
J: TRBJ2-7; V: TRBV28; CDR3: CASTAGAGAYEQYF
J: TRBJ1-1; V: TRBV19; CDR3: CASSINRGQNTEAFF
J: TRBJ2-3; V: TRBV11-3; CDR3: CASSRGGLAGQTDTQYF
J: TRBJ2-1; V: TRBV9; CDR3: CASSVSPGTGLLF
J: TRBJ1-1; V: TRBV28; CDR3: CASSLSAGGRTEAFF
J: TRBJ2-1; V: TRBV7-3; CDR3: CASSRGQFGEQFF
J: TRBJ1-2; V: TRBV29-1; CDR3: CSVGDRGFGYTF
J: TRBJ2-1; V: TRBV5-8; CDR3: CASSEGTNLYNEQFF
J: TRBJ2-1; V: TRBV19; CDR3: CASSKGEVGDNEQFF
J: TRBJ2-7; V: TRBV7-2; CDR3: CASSLGSGKASYEQYF
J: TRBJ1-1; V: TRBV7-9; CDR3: CASRGRVDTEAFF
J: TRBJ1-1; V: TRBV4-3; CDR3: CASSQGYRGQPEAFF
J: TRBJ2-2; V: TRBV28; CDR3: CASRTQGTGELFF
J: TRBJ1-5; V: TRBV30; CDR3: CAWSQGSNQPQHF
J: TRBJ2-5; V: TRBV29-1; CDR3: CSAAKGGYQETQYF
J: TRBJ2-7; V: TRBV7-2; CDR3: CASSPARIAGVYEQYF
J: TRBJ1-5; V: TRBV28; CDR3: CASRLWRSRGNQPQHF
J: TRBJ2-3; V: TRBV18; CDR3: CASSPPRGTSSTDTQYF
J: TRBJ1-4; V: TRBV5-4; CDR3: CASSQDRGTNEKLFF
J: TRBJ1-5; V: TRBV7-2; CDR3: CASSLRRGDNQPQHF
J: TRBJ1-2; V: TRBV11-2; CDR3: CASSSGRVAGYTF
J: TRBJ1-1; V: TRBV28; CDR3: CASRTRGRNTEAFF
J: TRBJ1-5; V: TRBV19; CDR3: CASTPYQGIRNQPQHF
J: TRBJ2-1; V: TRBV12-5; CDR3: CASCSSRGGDSYNEQFF
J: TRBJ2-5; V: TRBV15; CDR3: CATSSGSKRENPFEYF
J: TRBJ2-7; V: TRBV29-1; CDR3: CSVAARTSGRGSYEQYF
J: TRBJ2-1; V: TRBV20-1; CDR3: CSASRSNEQFF
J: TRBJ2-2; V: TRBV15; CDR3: CATRKGLAGAANTGELFF
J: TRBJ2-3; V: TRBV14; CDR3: CASSSRTGRLTDTQYF
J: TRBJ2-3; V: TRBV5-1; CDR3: CASSFPDLNTDTQYF
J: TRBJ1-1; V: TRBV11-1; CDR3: CASSFSGQATEAFF
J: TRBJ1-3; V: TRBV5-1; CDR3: CASSVTGVSGNTIYF
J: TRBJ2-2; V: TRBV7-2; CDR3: CASSLVSQRNGELFF
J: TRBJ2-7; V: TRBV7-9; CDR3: CASSLAGLAGGYEQYF
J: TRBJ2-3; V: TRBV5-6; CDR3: CASSFLGTQYF
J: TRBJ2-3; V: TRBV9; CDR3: CASSSEGQVDTQYF
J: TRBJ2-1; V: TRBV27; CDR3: CASSPGLNEQFF
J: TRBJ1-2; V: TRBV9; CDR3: CASSVGTGIYGYTF
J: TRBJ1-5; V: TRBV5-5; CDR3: CASSLVTGANQPQHF
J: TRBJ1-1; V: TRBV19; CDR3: CASSIGHQVNTEAFF
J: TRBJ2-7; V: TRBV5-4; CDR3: CASSLGRTPYEQYF
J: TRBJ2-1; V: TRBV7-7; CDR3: CASSSRQAAYNEQFF
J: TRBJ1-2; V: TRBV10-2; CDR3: CASRETANYGYTF
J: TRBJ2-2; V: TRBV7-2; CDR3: CASSVSGRAGTGELFF
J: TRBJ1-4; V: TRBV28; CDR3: CASSLGVRTENEKLFF
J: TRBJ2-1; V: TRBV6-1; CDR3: CASTIGVYNEQFF